This TCR beta chain was documented in a study of cytomegalovirus exposure and HLA in healthy donors. Looking at the study overall: The study placed approximately 78% of its 398 genotyped donors in the Caucasian-associated ancestry cluster. Study conclusions and caveats: For most TCR sequences rarity was the rule, although some public TCRs occurred in many donors. Segments of the TCR beta V type were, in most cases, productive about 90% or about 30% of the time in an earlier analysis.

Per germline, CDR1 MNHEY and CDR2 SVGAGI. The length of the CDR3 is 12 residues. V dropped 10 bases and J dropped 4 bases, with 13 bases sitting between them. PCR amplification relied on 60 Vbeta primers (plus 13 Jbeta primers). The method was immunoSEQ multiplex PCR; TCRdb's version includes in-frame clones alone and lacks a portion of them. The table includes more than 110,000 clones, 70% to 80% detected once. About this clone: Antigen: not known.

This TCR came from a woman aged 50 to 60 in good health and CMV-seropositive. Sequencing was done on a sample of PBMCs. The rearrangement joins TRBV6-5 to TRBJ1-2; possible D gene TRBD1, 5 bases. CDR3 amino acids: CATKTDVYGYTF. Here the CDR3 DNA reads TGTGCCACCAAGACAGATGTCTATGGCTACACCTTC.